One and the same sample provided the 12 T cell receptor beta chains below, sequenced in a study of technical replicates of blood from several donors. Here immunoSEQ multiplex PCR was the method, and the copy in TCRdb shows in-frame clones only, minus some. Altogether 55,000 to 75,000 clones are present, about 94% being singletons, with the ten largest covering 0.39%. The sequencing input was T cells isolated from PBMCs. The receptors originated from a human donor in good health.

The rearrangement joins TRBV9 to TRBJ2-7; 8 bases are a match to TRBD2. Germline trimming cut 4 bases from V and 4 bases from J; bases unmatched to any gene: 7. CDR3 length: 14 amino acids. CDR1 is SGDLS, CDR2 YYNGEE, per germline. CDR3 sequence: CASSPGLAVYEQYF. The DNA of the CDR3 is TGTGCCAGCAGCCCAGGACTAGCAGTTTACGAGCAGTACTTC. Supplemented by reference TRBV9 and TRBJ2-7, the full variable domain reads DSGVTQTPKHLITATGQRVTLRCSPRSGDLSVYWYQQSLDQGLQFLIQYYNGEERAKGNILERFSAQQFPDLHSELNLSSLELGDSALYFCASSPGLAVYEQYFGPGTRLTVT.

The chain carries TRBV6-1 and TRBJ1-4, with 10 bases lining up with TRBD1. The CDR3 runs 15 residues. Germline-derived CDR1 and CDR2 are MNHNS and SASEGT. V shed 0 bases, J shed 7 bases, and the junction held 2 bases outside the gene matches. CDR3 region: CASSEATGGAEKLFF. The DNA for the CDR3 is TGTGCCAGCAGTGAAGCGACAGGGGGCGCTGAAAAACTGTTTTTT.

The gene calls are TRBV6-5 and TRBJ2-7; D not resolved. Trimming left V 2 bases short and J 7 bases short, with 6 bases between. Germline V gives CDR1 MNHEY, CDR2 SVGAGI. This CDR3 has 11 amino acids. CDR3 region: CASSYGQEQYF. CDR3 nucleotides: TGTGCCAGCAGTTACGGCCAGGAGCAGTACTTC.

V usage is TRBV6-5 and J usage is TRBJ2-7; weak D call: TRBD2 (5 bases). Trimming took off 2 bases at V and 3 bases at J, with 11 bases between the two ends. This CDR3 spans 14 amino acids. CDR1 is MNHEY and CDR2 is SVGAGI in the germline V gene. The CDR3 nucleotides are TGTGCCAGCAGTTACGGAGGAGAAAGCTACGAGCAGTACTTC. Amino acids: CASSYGGESYEQYF.

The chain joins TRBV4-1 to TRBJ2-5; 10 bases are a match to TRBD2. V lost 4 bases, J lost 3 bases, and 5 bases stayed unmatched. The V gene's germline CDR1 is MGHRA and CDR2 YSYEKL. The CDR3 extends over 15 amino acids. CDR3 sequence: CASSLLAGVEETQYF. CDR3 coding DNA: TGCGCCAGCAGCCTTCTAGCGGGGGTGGAAGAGACCCAGTACTTC.

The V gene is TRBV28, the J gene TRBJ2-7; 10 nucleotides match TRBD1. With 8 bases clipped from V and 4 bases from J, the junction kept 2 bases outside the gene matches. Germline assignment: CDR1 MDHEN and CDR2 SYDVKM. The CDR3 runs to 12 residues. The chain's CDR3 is CASRDRGYEQYF. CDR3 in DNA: TGTGCCAGCCGGGACAGGGGTTACGAGCAGTACTTC.

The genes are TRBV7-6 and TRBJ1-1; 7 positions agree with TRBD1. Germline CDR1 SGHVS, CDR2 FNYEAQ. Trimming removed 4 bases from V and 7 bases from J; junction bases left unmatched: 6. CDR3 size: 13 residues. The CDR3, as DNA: TGTGCCAGCAGCTCGGGACAGACTAATGAAGCTTTCTTT. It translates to CASSSGQTNEAFF.

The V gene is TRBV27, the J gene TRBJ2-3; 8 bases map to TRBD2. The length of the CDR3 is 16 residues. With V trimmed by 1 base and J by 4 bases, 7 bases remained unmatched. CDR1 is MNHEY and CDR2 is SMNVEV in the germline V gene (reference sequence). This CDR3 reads CASSLLAGIGADTQYF. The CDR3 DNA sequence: TGTGCCAGCAGTTTATTAGCGGGAATTGGTGCAGATACGCAGTATTTT.

The CDR3 reads CASPRTGRVSGANVLTF. The CDR3 nucleotides read TGTGCCAGCCCTAGGACGGGAAGAGTCTCTGGGGCCAACGTCCTGACTTTC. This rearrangement joins TRBV7-3 to TRBJ2-6, with a possible D match to TRBD2 (5 bases). V was cut by 8 bases and J by 0 bases, with 17 bases left in between. Germline V gene sequence: CDR1 SGHTA, CDR2 FQGTGA. The CDR3 is made up of 17 amino acids.

The CDR3 DNA is TGTGCCAGTAAGGGGGAGACTAGCGGGAGTTTAGAGACCCAGTACTTC. This encodes CASKGETSGSLETQYF. The genes are TRBV19 and TRBJ2-5, with 12 bases identical to TRBD2. This CDR3 is built from 16 residues. The V gene's germline CDR1 is LNHDA and CDR2 SQIVND (reference sequence). The V and J ends lost 7 bases and 4 bases, in that order; junction bases with no gene match: 10.

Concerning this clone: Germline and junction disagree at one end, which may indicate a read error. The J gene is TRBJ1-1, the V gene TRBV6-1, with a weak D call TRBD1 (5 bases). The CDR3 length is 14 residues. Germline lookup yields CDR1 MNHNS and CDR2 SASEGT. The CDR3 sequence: CASSEGGGLGPPGF. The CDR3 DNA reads TGTGCCAGCAGTGAAGGGGGGGGTTTAGGTCCTCCTGGCTTT.

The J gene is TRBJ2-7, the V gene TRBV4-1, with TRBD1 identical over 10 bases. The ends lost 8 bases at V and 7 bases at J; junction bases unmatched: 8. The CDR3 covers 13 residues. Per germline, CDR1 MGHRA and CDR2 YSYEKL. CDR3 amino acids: CASARTGGNEQYF. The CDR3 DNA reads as TGCGCCAGCGCGAGGACAGGGGGAAATGAGCAGTACTTC.